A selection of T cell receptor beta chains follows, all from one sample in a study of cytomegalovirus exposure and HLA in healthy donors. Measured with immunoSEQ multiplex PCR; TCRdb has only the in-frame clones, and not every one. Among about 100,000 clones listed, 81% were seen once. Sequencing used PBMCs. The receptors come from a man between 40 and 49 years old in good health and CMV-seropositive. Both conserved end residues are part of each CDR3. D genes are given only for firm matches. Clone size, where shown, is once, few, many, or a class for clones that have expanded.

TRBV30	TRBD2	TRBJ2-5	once	CAWSRIRRREGLETQYF	TGTGCCTGGAGCCGTATCAGGCGGCGGGAGGGCCTCGAGACCCAGTACTTC
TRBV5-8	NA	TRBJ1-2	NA	CASSRKNREDYGYTF	TGTGCCAGCAGCAGAAAGAACAGGGAAGATTATGGCTACACCTTC
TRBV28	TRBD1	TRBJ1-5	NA	CASSPPPTGVGTGPQHF	TGTGCCAGCAGCCCCCCCCCGACAGGGGTCGGAACTGGCCCCCAGCATTTT
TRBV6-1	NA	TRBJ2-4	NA	CASSEGSSRNIQYF	TGTGCCAGCAGTGAAGGATCTAGCCGAAACATTCAGTACTTC
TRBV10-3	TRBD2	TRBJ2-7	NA	CAIMGERDSYEQYF	TGTGCCATCATGGGCGAGCGGGATTCCTACGAGCAGTACTTC
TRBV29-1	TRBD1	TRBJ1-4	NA	CSGQQGATNEKLFF	TGCAGCGGACAACAGGGGGCAACTAATGAAAAACTGTTTTTT
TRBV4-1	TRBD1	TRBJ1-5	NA	CASSRTGRNQPQHF	TGCGCCAGCAGTCGGACAGGGAGAAATCAGCCCCAGCATTTT
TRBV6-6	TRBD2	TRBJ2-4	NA	CASSRGTSVHKNIQYF	TGTGCCAGCAGCCGCGGGACTAGCGTACACAAAAACATTCAGTACTTC
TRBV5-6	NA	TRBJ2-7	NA	CASSFSGLNPYEQYF	TGTGCCAGCAGCTTTTCAGGGCTAAACCCCTACGAGCAGTACTTC
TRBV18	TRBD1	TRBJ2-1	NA	CASSRQGDSYNEQFF	TGTGCCAGCTCACGTCAGGGGGACTCCTACAATGAGCAGTTCTTC
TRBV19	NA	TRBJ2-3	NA	CASGPTGTTDTQYF	TGTGCCAGCGGACCTACAGGGACCACAGATACGCAGTATTTT
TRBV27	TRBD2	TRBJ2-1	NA	CASNLAGGPGNEQFF	TGTGCCAGCAATCTAGCGGGAGGGCCGGGCAATGAGCAGTTCTTC
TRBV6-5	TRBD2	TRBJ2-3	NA	CATSGRSGRTDTQYF	TGTGCCACCTCGGGCCGGAGCGGGAGGACAGATACGCAGTATTTT
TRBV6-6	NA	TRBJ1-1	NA	CASSYSGGGTEAFF	TGTGCCAGCAGTTACTCGGGAGGGGGCACTGAAGCTTTCTTT
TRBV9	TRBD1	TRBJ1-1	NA	CASSVGPGGTGTEAFF	TGTGCCAGCAGCGTAGGGCCAGGGGGTACAGGCACTGAAGCTTTCTTT
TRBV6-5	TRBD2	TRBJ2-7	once	CASSYSSGGAVRFF	TGTGCCAGCAGTTACTCTAGCGGGGGGGCCGTACGGTTCTTC
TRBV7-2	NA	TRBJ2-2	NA	CASRWTDTTGELFF	TGTGCCAGCAGGTGGACTGATACTACGGGGGAGCTGTTTTTT
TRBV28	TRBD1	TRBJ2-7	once	CASSPRQGSGAYEQYF	TGTGCCAGCAGTCCTAGACAGGGGTCGGGAGCCTACGAGCAGTACTTC
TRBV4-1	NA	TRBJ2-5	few	CASSHPTRGETQYF	TGCGCCAGCAGCCATCCGACCAGGGGAGAGACCCAGTACTTC
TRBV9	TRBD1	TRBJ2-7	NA	CASSVGGTGDPYEQYF	TGTGCCAGCAGCGTAGGCGGAACAGGGGACCCCTACGAGCAGTACTTC
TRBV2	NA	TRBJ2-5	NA	CASIVASQGVGETQYF	TGTGCCAGCATTGTGGCTTCTCAGGGCGTAGGAGAGACCCAGTACTTC
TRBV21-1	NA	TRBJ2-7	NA	CASSNRDTYYEQYF	TGTGCCAGCAGCAACAGGGACACATACTACGAGCAGTACTTC
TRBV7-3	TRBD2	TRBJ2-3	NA	CASSPHGGAVRTDTQYF	TGTGCCAGCAGCCCCCACGGGGGGGCGGTAAGAACAGATACGCAGTATTTT
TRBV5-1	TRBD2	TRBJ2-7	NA	CASSPPTTSGSPGEQYF	TGCGCCAGCAGCCCTCCGACTACTAGCGGGAGTCCTGGCGAGCAGTACTTC
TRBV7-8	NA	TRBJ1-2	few	CASSLDRSNYGYTF	TGTGCCAGCAGCTTAGACAGATCTAACTATGGCTACACCTTC
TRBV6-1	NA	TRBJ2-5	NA	CASSGSAGEETQYF	TGTGCCAGCAGTGGGTCGGCAGGGGAAGAGACCCAGTACTTC